These 4 T cell receptor beta chains came from one sample sequenced in a study of T cell responses to AZD1222 COVID-19 vaccine. The method was immunoSEQ multiplex PCR; TCRdb's version includes in-frame clones alone and lacks a portion of them. The table has about 120,000 clones, more than 85% seen once; the top ten hold 2.8%. The sample consisted of peripheral blood, taken on day 0 of AZD1222 vaccination. These receptors were obtained from an adult in good health.

Points on this clone: The sample holds other DNA sequences that translate to the same CDR3. This chain uses TRBV12-3 or TRBV12-4 with TRBJ2-7; unclear D gene. CDR3 length: 12 residues. Trimming stripped 5 bases from V and 0 bases from J, with 5 bases between. The CDR3 DNA sequence: TGTGCCAGCAGTCCCAGCTCCTACGAGCAGTACTTC. This translates into CASSPSSYEQYF.

The chain joins TRBV6-6 to TRBJ1-2; no firm D call. The V gene's germline CDR1 is MNHNY and CDR2 SVGAGI (reference sequence). The V and J ends lost 8 bases and 4 bases respectively, with 11 bases between them. The CDR3 is made up of 12 amino acids. CDR3: CASFRSIYGYTF. CDR3 nucleotides: TGTGCCAGCTTCCGGAGCATCTATGGCTACACCTTC.

The V gene is TRBV6-5, the J gene TRBJ1-2; TRBD1 aligns across 7 bases. Germline assignment: CDR1 MNHEY and CDR2 SVGAGI. J was trimmed by 8 bases and V by 0 bases; bases with no gene match: 0. The CDR3 is 12 amino acids. The CDR3 region has the DNA TGTGCCAGCAGTTACTCAGGGGGCGGCTACACCTTC. As protein: CASSYSGGGYTF.

This clone occurred once. The chain is built from TRBV2 and TRBJ2-3, with 9 bases identical to TRBD1. Germline V gene lookup returns CDR1 SNHLY and CDR2 FYNNEI. This CDR3 region has 15 residues. V gave up 4 bases and J gave up 3 bases; unmatched junction bases: 5. The CDR3 DNA follows: TGTGCCAGCAGTGCCCGGGACAGGGAGACAGATACGCAGTATTTT. It yields the protein CASSARDRETDTQYF. The whole variable domain, remainder taken from reference TRBV2 and TRBJ2-3, is EPEVTQTPSHQVTQMGQEVILRCVPISNHLYFYWYRQILGQKVEFLVSFYNNEISEKSEIFDDQFSVERPDGSNFTLKIRSTKLEDSAMYFCASSARDRETDTQYFGPGTRLTVL.